The subject of this entry is one T cell receptor (beta chain). Its antigen remains unidentified. This sample is drawn from a study of T cell responses to AZD1222 COVID-19 vaccine. Across the study: Pooled together were second doses at about 4 or about 12 weeks.

The table came from immunoSEQ multiplex PCR; TCRdb's copy has only in-frame clones and leaves some out. The data contain 100,000 to 150,000 clones, about 86% of them singletons. V lost 4 bases and J lost 4, with 14 bases in between. The germline V gene has CDR1 SQVTM and CDR2 ANQGSEA. The CDR3 consists of 14 residues. Notes on the study in general: Reports indicate that nearly half of spike-specific TCRs are directed at unmutated variant regions. Spike regions recognized by vaccine-associated CD4 TCRs spanned the protein, led by 160-218 and 743-854. At baseline, just five to seven AZD1222 recipients tested seropositive.

The receptor was isolated from an adult in good health. Sequenced material: peripheral blood, taken on day 0 of AZD1222 vaccination. V is TRBV29-1 and J is TRBJ1-3; D is unclear. The CDR3 region has the DNA TGCAGCGTTGTCCTACGCAGAGCCGGAAACACCATATATTTT. It translates to CSVVLRRAGNTIYF.